These 21 T cell receptor beta chains were sequenced from one sample in a study of molecular identifiers for immune sequencing clone quantification. TCRdb independently ran MiXCR on the PCR reads; one entry per CDR3 protein. The data show about 640,000 distinct CDR3 sequences, 20% seen once. The sequenced material came from naive CD8+ T cells from blood, with Jurkat cell RNA spiked in. Subset denoted: FACS-sorted CD8+CD4-CCR7+CD45RA+ naive T cells. The receptors stem from a human donor in good health. Some libraries in this study had Jurkat cell RNA spiked in.

Notes on this clonotype: This is likely a read error, given that the CDR3 carries no conserved phenylalanine or tryptophan at its end. The chain is built from TRBV10-2 and TRBJ1-5; 7 bases are a match to TRBD1. V shed 0 bases and J 2 bases; nucleotides not matched to a gene: 4. CDR1 and CDR2 (germline): WSHSY, SAAADI. This CDR3 contains 16 residues. The CDR3 DNA sequence: TGCGCCAGCAGTGAGTCTCACAGGGGTGGCAATCAGCCCCAGCATTCT. Translation: CASSESHRGGNQPQHS.

Ten or more counts support this clonotype. This chain links TRBV5-1 with TRBJ2-7; D remains ambiguous. Trimming left V 0 bases short and J 0 bases short, with 10 bases between. The CDR3 is 15 amino acids. Germline V gene lookup returns CDR1 SGHRS and CDR2 YFSETQ. The CDR3 spells CASSLEVVGSYEQYF. CDR3 nucleotides: TGCGCCAGCAGCTTGGAGGTGGTTGGCTCCTACGAGCAGTACTTC.

Regarding this clonotype: This sequence may be a read error, since a much larger clone differs from it by one base. The rearrangement joins TRBV14 to TRBJ2-5; D remains ambiguous. The CDR3 length is 15 residues. The V end lost 2 bases, the J end lost 1 base, and 11 bases lay between the germline ends. The germline V gene encodes CDR1 SGHDN and CDR2 FVKESK. CDR3 nucleotide sequence: TGTGCCAGCAGCCAAATGATAGAGATCCAAGAGACCCAGTACTTC. This sequence encodes CASSQMIEIQETQYF.

This clonotype occurred once. A much larger clone lies a single base off, so this may be a read error. CDR3 residues: CASSPLDRSRVDEQLF. The CDR3 region has the DNA TGTGCCAGCAGCCCCCTGGACAGGTCCCGGGTCGATGAGCAGCTCTTC. This sequence joins TRBV7-9 and TRBJ2-1, with 7 bases identical to TRBD1. The V gene's germline CDR1 is SEHNR and CDR2 FQNEAQ (reference sequence). This CDR3 comprises 16 residues.

This clonotype showed up just a few times. The chain recombines TRBV5-1 with TRBJ2-3; 10 positions agree with TRBD1. This CDR3 has 16 residues. V was clipped by 5 bases and J by 5 bases; unmatched bases: 11. Germline V CDR1 and CDR2: SGHRS, YFSETQ. The CDR3 DNA reads as TGCGCCAGCAGAACGGGACAGGGGCGTCCAAGAGATACGCAGTATTTT. Translated: CASRTGQGRPRDTQYF. Full variable domain (rest looked up from reference TRBV5-1 and TRBJ2-3): KAGVTQTPRYLIKTRGQQVTLSCSPISGHRSVSWYQQTPGQGLQFLFEYFSETQRNKGNFPGRFSGRQFSNSRSEMNVSTLELGDSALYLCASRTGQGRPRDTQYFGPGTRLTVL.

This sequence joins TRBV19 and TRBJ1-1, with D unclear. The germline V and J ends were trimmed by 5 bases and 1 base, with 8 bases remaining between them. In germline, CDR1 is LNHDA, CDR2 SQIVND (reference sequence). The CDR3 spans 13 residues. This chain's CDR3 is CASSFQTNTEAFF. The DNA for the CDR3 is TGTGCCAGTAGTTTTCAGACGAACACTGAAGCTTTCTTT.

Only a few counts were recorded for this clonotype. The J gene is TRBJ1-4, the V gene TRBV21-1; TRBD1, the D gene given by the table, was not confirmed from the DNA. TRBV21-1 is marked as a pseudogene. The CDR3 is 14 residues long. The CDR3 region is CASSPWTGGEKLFF. CDR3 in DNA: TGTGCCAGCAGCCCCTGGACAGGGGGTGAAAAACTGTTTTTT.

This clonotype was counted at least ten times. The chain links TRBV19 to TRBJ1-5; tentative D call: TRBD1 (5 bases). This CDR3 is built from 14 residues. Germline V gene data show CDR1 as LNHDA and CDR2 as SQIVND (reference sequence). The V end lost 8 bases, the J end lost 1 base, and 12 bases lay between the germline ends. DNA for the CDR3: TGTGCCAGTCAAGACAGTTCCAGCAATCAGCCCCAGCATTTT. It specifies CASQDSSSNQPQHF.

This clonotype has at least ten counts. The genes are TRBV5-1 and TRBJ2-1; no clear D gene. Germline CDR1 and CDR2: SGHRS and YFSETQ. CDR3 length: 13 residues. Deletions cut 2 bases from V and 8 bases from J, with 11 bases between. CDR3 nucleotides: TGCGCCAGCAGCTTATCCTCAATGGATGAGCAGTTCTTC. This codes for CASSLSSMDEQFF.

In the case of this clonotype: A much larger clone differs from this one at a single base, so this may be a read error. V usage is TRBV7-9 and J usage is TRBJ2-6; perhaps D is TRBD1 or TRBD2 (5 bases each). Per germline, CDR1 SEHNR and CDR2 FQNEAQ (reference sequence). The CDR3 runs 22 residues. CDR3 coding DNA: TGTGCCAGCAGCTTCAGCGGTTACGAAACAGGAAAAGACAGCTCTGGGGCCAACGTCCTGGCTTTC. Protein sequence: CASSFSGYETGKDSSGANVLAF. The full variable domain, rest sourced from reference TRBV7-9 and TRBJ2-6, is DTGVSQNPRHKITKRGQNVTFRCDPISEHNRLYWYRQTLGQGPEFLTYFQNEAQLEKSRLLSDRFSAERPKGSFSTLEIQRTEQGDSAMYLCASSFSGYETGKDSSGANVLAFGAGSRLTVL.

Details on this clonotype: With a much larger clone just one base away, this may be a read error. The gene calls are TRBV5-4 and TRBJ2-3; TRBD2 agrees at 11 bases. This CDR3 has 18 amino acids. Losses at the gene ends were 0 bases for V and 0 bases for J; bases not matched to a gene: 6. CDR1 is SGHNT, CDR2 YYREEE, per germline (reference sequence). CDR3 sequence: CASSLAALAGASTDTQYF. CDR3 sequence (DNA): TGTGCCAGCAGCTTGGCAGCACTAGCGGGGGCCAGCACAGATACGCAGTATTTT.

This clonotype was seen many times. V and J are TRBV6-5 and TRBJ2-7, with D perhaps matching TRBD1 or TRBD2 (6 bases each). This CDR3 is built from 15 residues. Trimming shortened V by 7 bases and J by 0 bases, and 16 bases separated the two germline ends. The germline gives CDR1 MNHEY, CDR2 SVGAGI. CDR3 nucleotides: TGTGCCAGCACCCCTAAGGGGGGAAGCTCCTACGAGCAGTACTTC. As protein: CASTPKGGSSYEQYF.

This clonotype has at least ten counts. V usage is TRBV12-3 or TRBV12-4 and J usage is TRBJ1-2; a weak D match, TRBD1 (5 bases). CDR3 length equals 16 residues. V shed 5 bases and J shed 4 bases, with 20 bases lying between them. The CDR3 is CASSSSFMGLTYGYTF. The CDR3 nucleotides are TGTGCCAGCAGTAGCTCCTTTATGGGACTGACCTATGGCTACACCTTC.

There are many counts of this clonotype. The V call is TRBV5-1, the J call TRBJ2-7, with 10 bases aligning to TRBD2. After removal of 0 bases from V and 6 bases from J, the junction contained 9 bases not matched to a gene. CDR1 and CDR2 (germline): SGHRS, YFSETQ. The CDR3 spans 16 residues. In DNA form, the CDR3 reads TGCGCCAGCAGCTTGGGAGCGGGAGGGGGTCAACTCGAGCAGTACTTC. Its protein is CASSLGAGGGQLEQYF. The complete variable domain, with remaining parts taken from reference TRBV5-1 and TRBJ2-7, reads KAGVTQTPRYLIKTRGQQVTLSCSPISGHRSVSWYQQTPGQGLQFLFEYFSETQRNKGNFPGRFSGRQFSNSRSEMNVSTLELGDSALYLCASSLGAGGGQLEQYFGPGTRLTVT.

The chain is built from TRBV28 and TRBJ2-2, with TRBD1 matching over 10 bases. Unmatched junction bases numbered 8, after V lost 7 bases and J lost 3 bases. The V gene's germline CDR1 is MDHEN and CDR2 SYDVKM. This CDR3 spans 16 amino acids. The CDR3 bases are TGTGCCAGCAATATGTGGGGGACAGGGGACACCGGGGAGCTGTTTTTT. It translates to CASNMWGTGDTGELFF.

Details on this clonotype: The germline gene is not matched at one end of the junction; a read error may be the cause. The chain has TRBV10-3 and TRBJ2-7; tentative D call: TRBD1 (5 bases). Germline CDR1 is ENHRY and CDR2 is SYGVKD. CDR3 length equals 12 residues. CDR3 sequence reads: CAISGGSYEQHF. The CDR3 nucleotides read TGTGCCATCAGTGGGGGCTCCTACGAGCAGCACTTC.

This clonotype was recorded a few times. This chain uses TRBV21-1 with TRBJ2-2; no DNA check was done on the table's D call, TRBD2. TRBV21-1 is shown as a pseudogene. The CDR3 is made up of 16 amino acids. The CDR3 DNA is TGTGCCAGCAGCTCTCGACAGCGGGAGTTGGGCGGGGAGCTGTTTTTT. This encodes CASSSRQRELGGELFF.

V usage is TRBV6-2 or TRBV6-3 and J usage is TRBJ2-5; 9 positions agree with TRBD2. V trimming: 4 bases; J trimming: 13 bases; junction bases outside the gene matches: 13. Per the germline V gene, CDR1 is MNHEY and CDR2 is SVGEGT. The length of the CDR3 is 14 residues. CDR3 sequence (DNA): TGTGCCAGCAGTTTCTCGGTTAGCGGGGGTCCGGGGTACTTC. Translation gives CASSFSVSGGPGYF.

The sample holds many counts of this clonotype. The V call is TRBV7-8, the J call TRBJ2-5; D may be TRBD1 (6 bases). The CDR3 is 17 residues long. The V gene lost 5 bases and the J gene lost 1 base, with 20 bases spanning the gap. Germline-derived CDR1 and CDR2 are SGHVS and FQNEAQ. Written as DNA, the CDR3 is TGTGCCAGCAGCGTAAGGGGGACGGAAGTCGTCCAAGAGACCCAGTACTTC. Protein sequence: CASSVRGTEVVQETQYF.

This clonotype was observed at least ten times. The CDR3 nucleotides are TGCAGTGCAAAGCCTGGGACTAGCGGGTTATACGAGCAGTACTTC. The encoded protein is CSAKPGTSGLYEQYF. V gene TRBV20-1 combines with J gene TRBJ2-7; 12 bases agree with TRBD2. The V and J ends lost 6 bases and 4 bases, in that order; junction bases with no gene match: 10. CDR1 and CDR2 from the germline V gene are DFQATT and SNEGSKA (reference sequence). The length of the CDR3 is 15 residues.

A word on this clonotype: This may arise from a read error, as a much more abundant clone is one base away. The chain uses TRBV29-1 and TRBJ1-1; D ambiguous. Looked up from germline, CDR1 is SQVTM and CDR2 is ANQGSEA. This CDR3 contains 13 residues. The V gene lost 3 bases and the J gene lost 3 bases, with 11 bases spanning the gap. The CDR3 is CSVDLHVDTEAFF. The DNA for the CDR3 is TGCAGCGTTGACTTACATGTGGACACTGAAGCTTTCTTT. Complete variable domain (other parts from reference TRBV29-1 and TRBJ1-1): SAVISQKPSRDICQRGTSLTIQCQVDSQVTMMFWYRQQPGQSLTLIATANQGSEATYESGFVIDKFPISRPNLTFSTLTVSNMSPEDSSIYLCSVDLHVDTEAFFGQGTRLTVV.